This T cell receptor (beta chain) was profiled in a study of T cell responses to AZD1222 COVID-19 vaccine. Study context: Pooling of second doses given at about 4 or about 12 weeks was done. Overall study results and limits: Clonal diversity was possibly underestimated, and the donors were mostly white British, with more females. Seropositivity was recorded at baseline in only a handful of AZD1222 recipients.

TCRdb's table, derived via immunoSEQ multiplex PCR, lists solely in-frame clones and lacks some. The repertoire holds fewer than 150,000 clones, around 87% seen once, with around 1.2% in the top ten. On this clone: Its target is unknown.

The source is an adult in good health. The sample in question was peripheral blood, obtained on day 0 of AZD1222 vaccination.

The chain's CDR3 is CASSATSGGQETQYF. The CDR3 bases are TGTGCCAGCAGTGCGACTAGCGGGGGCCAAGAGACCCAGTACTTC. The chain recombines TRBV6-4 with TRBJ2-5; 12 bases are shared with TRBD2. J lost 1 base, V lost 4 bases, and 1 base had no gene match. This CDR3 has 15 amino acids. CDR1 is MRHNA and CDR2 is SNTAGT in the germline V gene.